The 10 T cell receptor beta chains below come from one sample, sequenced in a study of response to subunit inactivated influenza vaccine. TCRdb passed the RT-PCR reads through MiXCR, listing each CDR3 protein once. The sample holds hundreds of thousands of distinct CDR3 sequences, more than 15% seen once. This sample comprised PBMCs from blood, obtained 11 to 12 days after vaccination. These receptors were taken from a man aged 50-60 years who received an inactivated influenza vaccine.

This clonotype was detected a few times. The CDR3 sequence is CASSQDKAVNNEQFF. The CDR3 nucleotides read TGTGCCAGCAGCCAAGATAAGGCAGTTAACAATGAGCAGTTCTTC. The V and J genes are TRBV4-2 and TRBJ2-1; no definite D call. Trimming took off 0 bases at V and 5 bases at J, with 11 bases between the two ends. This CDR3 is 15 amino acids long. Per germline, CDR1 LGHNA and CDR2 YNFKEQ.

This chain connects TRBV29-1 to TRBJ2-1; possibly TRBD2 for D (5 bases). V was pared by 8 bases and J by 2 bases, with 16 bases between. The CDR3 contains 14 residues. CDR1 is SQVTM, CDR2 ANQGSEA, per germline. The CDR3 is CSNPGLVPYNEQFF. In nucleotides, the CDR3 is TGCAGCAACCCCGGACTGGTACCCTACAATGAGCAGTTCTTC.

The J gene is TRBJ2-1, the V gene TRBV20-1, with TRBD2 matching over 7 bases. Germline assignment: CDR1 DFQATT and CDR2 SNEGSKA (reference sequence). The CDR3 extends over 11 amino acids. V dropped 4 bases and J dropped 11; count of bases not matched to a gene: 5. CDR3 amino acids: CSATGGTQQFF. The CDR3 nucleotides read TGCAGTGCTACCGGGGGGACCCAGCAGTTCTTC.

The CDR3 sequence: CSADTGSNSPLHF. The CDR3 coding sequence is TGCAGTGCTGATACAGGGTCCAATTCACCCCTCCACTTT. The chain employs TRBV20-1 and TRBJ1-6; D might be TRBD1 (6 bases). This CDR3 comprises 13 residues. V was cut by 5 bases and J by 7 bases, with 12 bases left in between. From germline, CDR1 is DFQATT and CDR2 SNEGSKA (reference sequence).

This chain links TRBV2 with TRBJ1-6, with D possibly matching TRBD1 (5 bases). The CDR3 is 15 amino acids. Germline V gene lookup returns CDR1 SNHLY and CDR2 FYNNEI. The V gene lost 5 bases and the J gene lost 10 bases, with 18 bases spanning the gap. CDR3 residues: CASSQELGTLSPLHF. The CDR3 DNA sequence: TGTGCCAGCAGTCAAGAGCTAGGGACGTTGTCACCCCTCCACTTT.

This clonotype was counted ten times or more. The CDR3 spells CASSPGEYEQYF. The CDR3 region has the DNA TGTGCCAGCAGCCCGGGGGAATACGAGCAGTACTTC. The chain links TRBV25-1 to TRBJ2-7; D is perhaps TRBD2 (6 bases). Trimming stripped 6 bases from V and 4 bases from J, with 10 bases between. Per germline, CDR1 MGHDK and CDR2 SYGVNS. The CDR3 has 12 amino acids.

The chain employs TRBV6-2 or TRBV6-3 and TRBJ2-4; TRBD2 matches at 14 bases. The CDR3 contains 19 residues. Germline trimming cut 2 bases from V and 0 bases from J; bases unmatched to any gene: 6. CDR1 is MNHEY and CDR2 is SVGEGT in the germline V gene. The CDR3 protein is CASSYEGLAGALAKNIQYF. The CDR3, as DNA: TGTGCCAGCAGTTACGAGGGACTAGCGGGGGCTCTAGCCAAAAACATTCAGTACTTC.

In its sample, this clonotype was seen a few times. This chain uses TRBV20-1 with TRBJ2-1; 13 nucleotides align to TRBD2. The CDR3 totals 15 residues. From germline, CDR1 is DFQATT and CDR2 SNEGSKA (reference sequence). Germline trimming cut 1 base from V and 5 bases from J; bases unmatched to any gene: 2. The CDR3 DNA reads as TGCAGTGCTAGAGGGACTAGCGGGAGAGACAATGAGCAGTTCTTC. Translating gives CSARGTSGRDNEQFF.

V usage is TRBV9 and J usage is TRBJ2-3; TRBD1 or TRBD2 may be the D gene (7 bases each). The V end was cut by 4 bases, the J end by 6 bases, with 18 bases between. CDR1 and CDR2 (germline): SGDLS, YYNGEE. This CDR3 spans 15 amino acids. The CDR3 region has the DNA TGTGCCAGCAGCTCAGGGGGACTACGGTTCGATACGCAGTATTTT. Translation: CASSSGGLRFDTQYF.

This clonotype has just a few counts. The gene calls are TRBV5-1 and TRBJ2-5, with D maybe TRBD1 (5 bases). V was cut by 0 bases and J by 5 bases, with 11 bases left in between. This CDR3 comprises 14 residues. The germline CDR1 and CDR2 sequences are SGHRS and YFSETQ. The CDR3 nucleotides are TGCGCCAGCAGCTTGGCGCAGGGTAAGGAGACCCAGTACTTC. Protein sequence: CASSLAQGKETQYF.